This paragraph covers one TCR beta chain sequence. Its specificity is not known. This sample is drawn from a study of cytomegalovirus exposure and HLA in healthy donors. On the study more broadly: An earlier analysis identified 120 million or so unique TCR beta sequences in about 170 million T cells.

Study-level results: Reports indicate that TCR beta sequences accurately predicted the HLA-A and HLA-B alleles of most subjects.

Both 60 Vbeta primers and 13 Jbeta primers went into the PCR. Sequencing used immunoSEQ multiplex PCR; TCRdb keeps in-frame clones, though not all of them. The sample shows about 200,000 clones, more than 75% of them seen only once. Germline CDR1 reads SGHNT; CDR2 reads YENEEA. The V end was cut by 0 bases, the J end by 4 bases, with 12 bases between. This CDR3 has 15 residues. Sequences were obtained from PBMCs. This chain uses TRBV11-3 with TRBJ2-5; D remains unclear. This TCR was recovered from a woman in her forties or fifties in good health and CMV-seropositive. In nucleotides, the CDR3 is TGTGCCAGCAGCTTAGAGGGCAGCCTGGGAGAGACCCAGTACTTC. Its protein is CASSLEGSLGETQYF.